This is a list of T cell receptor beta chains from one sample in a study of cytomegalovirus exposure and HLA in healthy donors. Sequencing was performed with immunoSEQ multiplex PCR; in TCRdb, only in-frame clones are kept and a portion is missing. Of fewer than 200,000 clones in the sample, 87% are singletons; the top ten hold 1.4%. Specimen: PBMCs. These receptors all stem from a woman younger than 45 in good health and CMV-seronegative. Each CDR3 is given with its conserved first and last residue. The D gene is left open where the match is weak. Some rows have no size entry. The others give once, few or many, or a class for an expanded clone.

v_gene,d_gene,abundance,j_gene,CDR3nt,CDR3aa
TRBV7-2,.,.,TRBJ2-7,TGTGCCAGCAGCCCACTTGGGGGCCCCTACGAGCAGTACTTC,CASSPLGGPYEQYF
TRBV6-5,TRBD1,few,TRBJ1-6,TGTGCCAGCACCGAACGGACAGGGGTATCGGCCCTCCACTTT,CASTERTGVSALHF
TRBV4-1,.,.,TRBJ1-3,TGCGCCAGCACTGACCGACTGAGCTCTGGAAACACCATATATTTT,CASTDRLSSGNTIYF
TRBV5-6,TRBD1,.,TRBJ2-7,TGTGCCAGCAGCTTGGGGGGACAGGGTATGTACGAGCAGTACTTC,CASSLGGQGMYEQYF
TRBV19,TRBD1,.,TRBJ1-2,TGTGCCAGTAGTCCCGACAGGGAAATTCGCTATGGCTACACCTTC,CASSPDREIRYGYTF
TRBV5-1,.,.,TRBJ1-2,TGCGCCAGCAGCTTGGCCGACAGCTCGTATGGCTACACCTTC,CASSLADSSYGYTF
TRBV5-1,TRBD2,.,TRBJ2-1,TGCGCCAGCAGCCCCGGGGGGGCCGGTTACAATGAGCAGTTCTTC,CASSPGGAGYNEQFF
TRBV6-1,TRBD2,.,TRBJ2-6,TGTGCCAGCAGTGTCCTTGGGGGGGACGGGGCCAACGTCCTGACTTTC,CASSVLGGDGANVLTF
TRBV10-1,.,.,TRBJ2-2,TGCGCCAGCAGTAGGACCGGGGGTATGACCGGGGAGCTGTTTTTT,CASSRTGGMTGELFF
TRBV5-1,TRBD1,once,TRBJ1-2,TGCGCCAGCAGCACCGGGACAGGAAACTATGGCTACACCTTC,CASSTGTGNYGYTF
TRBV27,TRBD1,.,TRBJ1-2,TGTGCCAGCAGTTCCTATACCGGGACAGGGCCGATATATGGCTACACCTTC,CASSSYTGTGPIYGYTF
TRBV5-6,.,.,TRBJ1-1,TGTGCCAGCAGCGACGGGAGAAACACTGAAGCTTTCTTT,CASSDGRNTEAFF
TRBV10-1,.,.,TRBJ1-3,TGCGCCAGCAGTGACCCGGGGAACACCATATATTTT,CASSDPGNTIYF
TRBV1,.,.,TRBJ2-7,TGCACCAGCAGCCAAGATATGCGGCTAGCGGTCCCGGGGGGTTACGAGCAGTACTTC,CTSSQDMRLAVPGGYEQYF
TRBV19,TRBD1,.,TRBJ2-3,TGTGCCACGCAGGGGGATGAAGATACGCAGTATTTT,CATQGDEDTQYF
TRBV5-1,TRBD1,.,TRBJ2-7,TGCGCCAGCAGCTTGGAGGGACAGGGGGTGCGGGAGCAGTACTTC,CASSLEGQGVREQYF
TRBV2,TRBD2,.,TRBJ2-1,TGTGCCAGCTCTAGCGGGGGGCACAATGAGCAGTTCTTC,CASSSGGHNEQFF
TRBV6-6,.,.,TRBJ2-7,TGTGCCAGCAGGCCGGCGTCAGGCGAGCAGTACTTC,CASRPASGEQYF
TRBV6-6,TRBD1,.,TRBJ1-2,TGTGCCAGCAGTTACTCGGCGGGGACAGGGGGGAGCGGCTACACCTTC,CASSYSAGTGGSGYTF
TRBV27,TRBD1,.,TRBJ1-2,TGTGCCAGCAGGGATGGACAGGGGGCTTTTGGCTACACCTTC,CASRDGQGAFGYTF
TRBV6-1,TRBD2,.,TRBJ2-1,TGTGCCAGCAGTGACTTTAGCTGGACTAGCGGGGGCAATGAGCAGTTCTTC,CASSDFSWTSGGNEQFF
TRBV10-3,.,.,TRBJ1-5,TGTGCCATCAGTGAGTCAGGCGGGGGGGTCGGAAATCAGCCCCAGCATTTT,CAISESGGGVGNQPQHF
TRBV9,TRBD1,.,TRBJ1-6,TGTGCCAGCAGCACGAGAGACAGGGGTTTTTCACCCCTCCACTTT,CASSTRDRGFSPLHF
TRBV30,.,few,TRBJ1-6,TGTGCCTGGGTTCGACAGTCCAGCTCCTATAATTCACCCCTCCACTTT,CAWVRQSSSYNSPLHF
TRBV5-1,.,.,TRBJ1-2,TGCGCCAGCAGCTTGGGCGAGGATAACTATGGCTACACCTTC,CASSLGEDNYGYTF
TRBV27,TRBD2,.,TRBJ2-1,TGTGCCAGCAGTGTAGCGGGGGGCGGTAATGAGCAGTTCTTC,CASSVAGGGNEQFF